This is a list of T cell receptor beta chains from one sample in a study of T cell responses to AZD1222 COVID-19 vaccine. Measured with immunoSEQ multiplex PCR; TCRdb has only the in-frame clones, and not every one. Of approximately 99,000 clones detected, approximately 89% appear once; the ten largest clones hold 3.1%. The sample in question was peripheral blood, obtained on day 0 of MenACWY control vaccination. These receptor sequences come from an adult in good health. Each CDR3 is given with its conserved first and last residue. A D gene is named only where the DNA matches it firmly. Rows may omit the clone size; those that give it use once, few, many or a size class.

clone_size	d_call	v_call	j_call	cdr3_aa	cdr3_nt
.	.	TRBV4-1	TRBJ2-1	CASSRRAEYSYNEQFF	TGCGCCAGCAGTCGGAGAGCGGAATACTCCTACAATGAGCAGTTCTTC
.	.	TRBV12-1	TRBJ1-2	CASSFVRAGYGYTF	TGTGCCAGCAGCTTTGTCAGGGCGGGCTATGGCTACACCTTC
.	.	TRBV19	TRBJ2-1	CASSFFGGSYNEQFF	TGTGCCAGTAGCTTCTTCGGCGGCTCCTACAATGAGCAGTTCTTC
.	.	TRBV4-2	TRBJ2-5	CASSPSGETQYF	TGTGCCAGCAGCCCTTCGGGGGAGACCCAGTACTTC
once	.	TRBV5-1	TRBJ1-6	CASSEISSYNSPLHF	TGCGCCAGCAGCGAGATAAGCTCCTATAATTCACCCCTCCACTTT
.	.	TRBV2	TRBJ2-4	CASRGVAVASNIQYF	TGTGCCAGCCGAGGAGTAGCGGTGGCAAGTAACATTCAGTACTTC
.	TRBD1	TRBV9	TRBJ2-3	CASSVGAGTGAADTQYF	TGTGCCAGCAGCGTAGGGGCCGGGACAGGGGCCGCAGATACGCAGTATTTT
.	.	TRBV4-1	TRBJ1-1	CASSQRQTTMNTEAFF	TGCGCCAGCAGCCAAAGACAAACTACTATGAACACTGAAGCTTTCTTT
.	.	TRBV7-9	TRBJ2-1	CASTPRYNEQFF	TGTGCCAGCACCCCGCGGTACAATGAGCAGTTCTTC
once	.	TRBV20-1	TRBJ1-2	CSASAGYGYTF	TGCAGTGCTAGTGCAGGGTATGGCTACACCTTC
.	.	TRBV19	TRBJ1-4	CASSLGQHNEKLFF	TGTGCCAGTAGTCTAGGACAGCATAATGAAAAACTGTTTTTT
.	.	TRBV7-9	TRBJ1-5	CASSLGYQPQHF	TGTGCCAGCAGCTTAGGCTATCAGCCCCAGCATTTT
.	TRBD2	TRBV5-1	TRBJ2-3	CASSLAVVAGGTSTDTQYF	TGCGCCAGCAGCTTGGCCGTAGTAGCGGGGGGCACTAGCACAGATACGCAGTATTTT
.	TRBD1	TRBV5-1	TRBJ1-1	CASSVTGPASEAFF	TGCGCCAGCTCGGTGACAGGGCCGGCCTCTGAAGCTTTCTTT
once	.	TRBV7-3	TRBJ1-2	CASSSLPGRLSGYTF	TGTGCCAGCAGCTCCCTTCCAGGCAGACTATCTGGCTACACCTTC
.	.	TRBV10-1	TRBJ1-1	CASSERANTEAFF	TGCGCCAGCAGTGAGCGCGCTAACACTGAAGCTTTCTTT
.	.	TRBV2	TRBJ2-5	CASNSEGRETQYF	TGTGCCAGCAATTCGGAGGGGCGGGAGACCCAGTACTTC
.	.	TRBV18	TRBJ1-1	CASSPGRGSTEAFF	TGTGCCAGCTCACCAGGGCGGGGGAGCACTGAAGCTTTCTTT
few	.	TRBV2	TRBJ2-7	CASSGAGMGHTPYEQYF	TGTGCCAGCAGCGGGGCGGGGATGGGACACACGCCATACGAGCAGTACTTC
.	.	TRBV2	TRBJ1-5	CASSEWSNQPQHF	TGTGCCAGCAGTGAGTGGAGCAATCAGCCCCAGCATTTT
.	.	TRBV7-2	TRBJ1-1	CASSAIGNTEAFF	TGTGCCAGCAGCGCGATTGGGAACACTGAAGCTTTCTTT
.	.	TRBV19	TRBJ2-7	CASSRQLGEQYF	TGTGCCAGTAGTAGACAGCTAGGCGAGCAGTACTTC
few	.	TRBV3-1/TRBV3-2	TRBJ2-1	CASSPDRGAYNEQFF	TGTGCCAGCAGTCCCGACCGAGGGGCCTACAATGAGCAGTTCTTC
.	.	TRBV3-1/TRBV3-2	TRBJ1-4	CASSQGDPGEKLFF	TGTGCCAGCAGCCAAGGGGATCCAGGTGAAAAACTGTTTTTT
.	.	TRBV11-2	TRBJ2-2	CASSLGGETGELFF	TGTGCCAGCAGCTTAGGGGGGGAGACCGGGGAGCTGTTTTTT
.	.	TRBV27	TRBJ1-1	CASSLGAATEAFF	TGTGCCAGCAGTTTGGGAGCGGCCACTGAAGCTTTCTTT
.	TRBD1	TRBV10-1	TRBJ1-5	CASTDSHRGPPQHF	TGCGCCAGCACCGACAGTCACAGGGGCCCCCCCCAGCATTTT
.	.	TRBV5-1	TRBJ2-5	CASRMEGETQYF	TGCGCCAGCAGAATGGAAGGGGAGACCCAGTACTTC
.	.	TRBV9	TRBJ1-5	CASSVGEGGGNQPQHF	TGTGCCAGCAGCGTAGGGGAGGGAGGGGGCAATCAGCCCCAGCATTTT
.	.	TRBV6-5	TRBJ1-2	CASTMGGAGYGYTF	TGTGCCAGCACGATGGGGGGCGCGGGCTATGGCTACACCTTC
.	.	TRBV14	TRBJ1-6	CASSPTSGVGPLHF	TGTGCCAGCAGCCCTACCAGTGGGGTGGGACCCCTCCACTTT
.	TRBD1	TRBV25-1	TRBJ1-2	CASRYPGNRTGLGYTF	TGTGCCAGCAGATACCCTGGGAACAGGACAGGGCTGGGCTACACCTTC
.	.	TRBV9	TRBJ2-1	CASSVSHEQFF	TGTGCCAGCAGCGTATCACATGAGCAGTTCTTC
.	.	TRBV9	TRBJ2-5	CASSVGPSRQETQYF	TGTGCCAGCAGCGTGGGACCCAGTCGCCAAGAGACCCAGTACTTC
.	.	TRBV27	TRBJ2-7	CASSFLPGSSEQYF	TGTGCCAGCAGTTTCTTGCCGGGGTCCAGCGAGCAGTACTTC
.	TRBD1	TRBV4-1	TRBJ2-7	CASSQEVKGQGAYEQYF	TGCGCCAGCAGCCAAGAGGTTAAGGGACAGGGGGCATACGAGCAGTACTTC
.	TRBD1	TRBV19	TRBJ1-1	CAKNRGEVDTEAFF	TGTGCCAAAAACAGGGGAGAGGTGGACACTGAAGCTTTCTTT
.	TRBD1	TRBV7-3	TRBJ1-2	CASSLTPGGGYGYTF	TGTGCCAGCAGCTTAACACCAGGGGGAGGGTATGGCTACACCTTC
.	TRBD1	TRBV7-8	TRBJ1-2	CASSLRDRIPYTF	TGTGCCAGCAGCCTCCGGGACAGGATCCCCTACACCTTC
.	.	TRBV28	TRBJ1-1	CASSLEETEAFF	TGTGCCAGCAGTTTGGAGGAAACTGAAGCTTTCTTT
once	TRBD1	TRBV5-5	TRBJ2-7	CASSPSRQGSHEQYF	TGTGCCAGCAGCCCCAGCCGACAGGGTTCCCACGAGCAGTACTTC
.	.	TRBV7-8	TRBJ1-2	CASSLGMHYGYTF	TGTGCCAGCAGCTTAGGGATGCACTATGGCTACACCTTC
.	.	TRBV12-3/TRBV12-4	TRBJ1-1	CASSFNSYTEAFF	TGTGCCAGCAGTTTCAACAGCTACACTGAAGCTTTCTTT
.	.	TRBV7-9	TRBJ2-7	CASSLAGHSHEQYF	TGTGCCAGCAGCTTAGCGGGACACTCCCACGAGCAGTACTTC
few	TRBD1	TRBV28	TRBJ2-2	CASSLWDRRTNTGELFF	TGTGCCAGCAGTTTATGGGACAGGAGAACGAACACCGGGGAGCTGTTTTTT
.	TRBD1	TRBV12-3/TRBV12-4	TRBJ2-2	CASSGQGAGELFF	TGTGCCAGCAGTGGACAGGGGGCCGGGGAGCTGTTTTTT
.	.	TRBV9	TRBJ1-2	CASSGWGGTNYGYTF	TGTGCCAGCAGCGGGTGGGGTGGGACTAACTATGGCTACACCTTC
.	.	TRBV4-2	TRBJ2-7	CASSQVQDLGYEQYF	TGTGCCAGCAGCCAAGTTCAAGATTTGGGGTACGAGCAGTACTTC
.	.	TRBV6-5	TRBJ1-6	CGGKGYNSPLHF	TGTGGCGGCAAGGGATATAATTCACCCCTCCACTTT
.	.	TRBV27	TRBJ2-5	CAARSGEETQYF	TGTGCCGCCCGTAGCGGTGAAGAGACCCAGTACTTC
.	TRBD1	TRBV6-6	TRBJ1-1	CASRLGQSPSFF	TGTGCCAGCAGATTGGGACAGTCCCCTTCTTTCTTT
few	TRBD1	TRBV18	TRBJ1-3	CASGGQGPGSGNTIYF	TGTGCCAGCGGCGGACAGGGGCCCGGCTCTGGAAACACCATATATTTT
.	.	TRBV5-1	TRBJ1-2	CASSLEDSQFLAF	TGCGCCAGCAGCTTGGAGGACAGCCAATTTCTCGCCTTC
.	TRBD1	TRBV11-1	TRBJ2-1	CASSGGQIYNEQFF	TGTGCCAGCAGCGGGGGACAGATATACAATGAGCAGTTCTTC
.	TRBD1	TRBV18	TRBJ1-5	CASSRNAVDRVGQPQHF	TGTGCCAGCTCACGAAACGCCGTGGACAGGGTGGGACAGCCCCAGCATTTT
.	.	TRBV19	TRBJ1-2	CASRGNWEIGYTF	TGTGCCAGTAGGGGCAATTGGGAAATTGGCTACACCTTC
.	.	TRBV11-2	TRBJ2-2	CASSLVNTGELFF	TGTGCCAGCAGCTTGGTGAACACCGGGGAGCTGTTTTTT
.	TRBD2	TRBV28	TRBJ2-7	CASSFSFDRAGGPNEQYF	TGTGCCAGCAGTTTTAGTTTTGATCGGGCGGGGGGGCCCAACGAGCAGTACTTC
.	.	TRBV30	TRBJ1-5	CAWKRDGSNQPQHF	TGTGCCTGGAAGAGGGACGGTAGCAATCAGCCCCAGCATTTT